The clone carrying this T cell receptor (beta chain) was seen ten or more times. What it binds is unknown. Using RNA transcripts as the source, TCR beta CDR3 regions were amplified. The HTBI set primed first-round TCR CDR3 RT-PCR. TCRdb processed the multiplex PCR reads anew with MiXCR; each CDR3 protein has one entry. The sample holds roughly 710,000 distinct CDR3 sequences, roughly a third seen once. Germline-derived CDR1 and CDR2 are LGHNA and YSLEER. Trimming took off 1 base at V and 3 bases at J, with 9 bases between the two ends. The length of the CDR3 is 14 residues. This entry belongs to a study of T cells in Graves' hyperthyroidism and ophthalmopathy. General study results and limits: Using 13 V-J features, a model discriminated ophthalmopathy from stable hyperthyroidism.

V gene TRBV4-3 combines with J gene TRBJ1-2, with D perhaps TRBD1 (6 bases). Sequenced input: blood. The TCR originated in a woman in her 40s with Graves' hyperthyroidism. The chain's CDR3 is CASSQGRQDYGYTF. CDR3 bases: TGCGCCAGCAGCCAAGGCCGACAGGACTATGGCTACACCTTC.